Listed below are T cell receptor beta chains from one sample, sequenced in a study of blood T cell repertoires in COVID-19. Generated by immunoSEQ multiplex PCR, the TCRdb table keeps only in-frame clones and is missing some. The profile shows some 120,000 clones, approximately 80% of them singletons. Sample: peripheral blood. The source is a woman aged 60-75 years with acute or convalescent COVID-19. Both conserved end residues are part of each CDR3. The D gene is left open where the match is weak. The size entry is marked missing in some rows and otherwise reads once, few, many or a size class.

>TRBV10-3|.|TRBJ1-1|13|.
CAISGFRDTEAFF
TGTGCCATCAGTGGCTTTCGGGACACTGAAGCTTTCTTT
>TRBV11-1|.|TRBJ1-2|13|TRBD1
CASSYFQGDGYTF
TGTGCCAGCAGCTATTTCCAGGGGGATGGCTACACCTTC
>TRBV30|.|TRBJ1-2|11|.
CAWGPYYGYTF
TGTGCCTGGGGACCGTACTATGGCTACACCTTC
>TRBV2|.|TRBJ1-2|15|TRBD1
CASRDLTGGTYGYTF
TGTGCCAGCAGAGATCTCACAGGGGGCACCTATGGCTACACCTTC
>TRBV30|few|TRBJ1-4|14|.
CAWTPQGRDEKLFF
TGTGCCTGGACGCCTCAGGGTCGGGATGAAAAACTGTTTTTT
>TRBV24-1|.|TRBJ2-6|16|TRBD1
CATSDQRQGTANVLTF
TGTGCCACCAGTGATCAACGACAGGGGACGGCCAACGTCCTGACTTTC
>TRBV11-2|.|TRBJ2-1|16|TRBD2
CASSLFGGGTYNEQFF
TGTGCCAGCAGCCTTTTTGGCGGGGGGACCTACAATGAGCAGTTCTTC
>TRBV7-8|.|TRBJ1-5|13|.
CASRRASNQPQHF
TGTGCCAGCCGCAGGGCGAGCAATCAGCCCCAGCATTTT
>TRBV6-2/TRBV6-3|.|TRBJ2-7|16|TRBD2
CASSYVGAGGRNEQYF
TGTGCCAGCAGTTACGTGGGAGCGGGGGGGCGGAACGAGCAGTACTTC
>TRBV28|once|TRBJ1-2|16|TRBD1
CASSSPQGALDYGYTF
TGTGCCAGCAGTTCCCCACAGGGGGCGCTGGACTATGGCTACACCTTC
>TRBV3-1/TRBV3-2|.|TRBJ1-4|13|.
CASSRGAGEKLFF
TGTGCCAGCAGCCGAGGGGCGGGGGAAAAACTGTTTTTT
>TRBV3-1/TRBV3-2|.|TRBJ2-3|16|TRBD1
CASSPLGPQGTDTQYF
TGTGCCAGCAGCCCCCTGGGCCCACAGGGGACAGATACGCAGTATTTT
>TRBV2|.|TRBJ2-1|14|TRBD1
CASTSGTGDDEQFF
TGTGCCAGCACCTCCGGGACAGGGGACGATGAGCAGTTCTTC
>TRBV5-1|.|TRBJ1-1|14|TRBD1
CASSTMTGGTEAFF
TGCGCCAGCAGCACGATGACAGGGGGCACTGAAGCTTTCTTT
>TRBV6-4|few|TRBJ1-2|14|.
CASSDGTRPRGYTF
TGTGCCAGCAGTGACGGGACAAGGCCGCGGGGCTACACCTTC
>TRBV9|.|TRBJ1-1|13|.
CASSAKPGSEAFF
TGTGCCAGCAGCGCGAAGCCGGGGTCTGAAGCTTTCTTT
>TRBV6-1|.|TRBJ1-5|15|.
CASSEGGTGHQPQHF
TGTGCCAGCAGTGAAGGTGGAACAGGGCATCAGCCCCAGCATTTT
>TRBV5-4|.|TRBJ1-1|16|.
CASSLVRTGWDTEAFF
TGTGCCAGCAGCTTGGTCCGAACCGGGTGGGACACTGAAGCTTTCTTT
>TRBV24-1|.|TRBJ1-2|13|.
CATSDLQGRGYTF
TGTGCCACCAGTGATTTGCAGGGTCGGGGCTACACCTTC
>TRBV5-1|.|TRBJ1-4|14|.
CASSLATTNEKLFF
TGCGCCAGCAGCTTGGCCACAACTAATGAAAAACTGTTTTTT
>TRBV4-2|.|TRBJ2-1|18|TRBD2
CASSPNPLAGGAWNEQFF
TGTGCCAGCAGCCCAAACCCCTTAGCGGGGGGGGCGTGGAATGAGCAGTTCTTC
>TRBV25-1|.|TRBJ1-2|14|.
CASSESGMNYGYTF
TGTGCCAGCAGTGAGTCCGGTATGAACTATGGCTACACCTTC
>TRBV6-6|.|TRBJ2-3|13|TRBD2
CASSSGGGDTQYF
TGTGCCAGCTCCAGCGGGGGAGGGGATACGCAGTATTTT
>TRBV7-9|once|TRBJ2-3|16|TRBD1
CASSLVLTGGADTQYF
TGTGCCAGCAGCTTAGTGTTAACAGGGGGCGCAGATACGCAGTATTTT
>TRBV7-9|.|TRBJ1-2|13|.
CASSLMGANGYTF
TGTGCCAGCAGCTTAATGGGGGCTAATGGCTACACCTTC
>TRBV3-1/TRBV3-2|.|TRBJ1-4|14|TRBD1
CASSQTGAREKLFF
TGTGCCAGCAGCCAGACAGGGGCTAGGGAAAAACTGTTTTTT
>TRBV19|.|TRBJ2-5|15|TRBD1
CASGRTGQREETQYF
TGTGCCAGTGGCCGGACAGGGCAAAGGGAAGAGACCCAGTACTTC
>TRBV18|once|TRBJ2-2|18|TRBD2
CASSQRRTSDGFTGELFF
TGTGCCAGCTCACAAAGAAGGACTAGTGACGGATTTACCGGGGAGCTGTTTTTT
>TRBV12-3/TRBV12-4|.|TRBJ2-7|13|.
CASSQIGSYEQYF
TGTGCCAGCAGTCAGATTGGTTCCTACGAGCAGTACTTC
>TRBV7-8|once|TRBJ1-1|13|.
CASSLAPRSEAFF
TGTGCCAGCAGCTTAGCCCCGAGGAGTGAAGCTTTCTTT
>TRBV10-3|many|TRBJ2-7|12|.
CAISEGLPEQYF
TGTGCCATCAGTGAGGGACTACCTGAGCAGTACTTC
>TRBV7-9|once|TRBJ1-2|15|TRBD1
CASSQGTGGEYGYTF
TGTGCCAGCAGCCAAGGGACAGGGGGTGAATATGGCTACACCTTC
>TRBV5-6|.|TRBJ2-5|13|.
CASRMDLEETQYF
TGTGCCAGCAGAATGGACTTAGAAGAGACCCAGTACTTC
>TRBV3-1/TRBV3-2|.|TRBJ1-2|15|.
CASSHGGPTSYGYTF
TGTGCCAGCAGCCATGGGGGCCCGACCAGCTATGGCTACACCTTC
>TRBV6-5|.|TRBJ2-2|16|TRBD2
CASSYLAGGPPGELFF
TGTGCCAGCAGTTATTTAGCGGGGGGGCCTCCCGGGGAGCTGTTTTTT
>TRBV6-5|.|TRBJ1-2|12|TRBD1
CASTGQGHGYTF
TGTGCCAGTACTGGACAGGGCCATGGCTACACCTTC
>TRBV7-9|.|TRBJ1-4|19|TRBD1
CASSLGPGQGYSYNEKLFF
TGTGCCAGCAGCTTAGGGCCGGGACAGGGGTATTCTTACAATGAAAAACTGTTTTTT
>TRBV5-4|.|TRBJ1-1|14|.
CASSLNPRGTEAFF
TGTGCCAGCAGCTTGAACCCCAGGGGCACTGAAGCTTTCTTT
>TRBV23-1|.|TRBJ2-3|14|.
CASSEVPYTDTQYF
TGCGCCAGCAGCGAGGTCCCCTACACAGATACGCAGTATTTT
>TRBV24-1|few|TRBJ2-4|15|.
CATSDSRRGGNIQYF
TGTGCCACCAGTGATTCGAGGAGGGGTGGAAACATTCAGTACTTC
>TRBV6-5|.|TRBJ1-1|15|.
CASSSQTDGTSEAFF
TGTGCCAGCAGCTCCCAAACCGACGGGACTAGTGAAGCTTTCTTT
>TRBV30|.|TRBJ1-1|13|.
CAWSRGLNTEAFF
TGTGCCTGGAGTAGAGGGCTGAACACTGAAGCTTTCTTT
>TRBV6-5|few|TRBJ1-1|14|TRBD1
CASSNQGVGTEAFF
TGTGCCAGCTCAAATCAGGGGGTCGGCACTGAAGCTTTCTTT
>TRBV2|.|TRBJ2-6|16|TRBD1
CASTGQGADGANVLTF
TGTGCCAGCACAGGACAGGGGGCTGATGGGGCCAACGTCCTGACTTTC
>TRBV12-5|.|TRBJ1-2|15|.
CASGAHGVRMNGYTF
TGTGCTAGTGGTGCCCACGGGGTTCGGATGAATGGCTACACCTTC